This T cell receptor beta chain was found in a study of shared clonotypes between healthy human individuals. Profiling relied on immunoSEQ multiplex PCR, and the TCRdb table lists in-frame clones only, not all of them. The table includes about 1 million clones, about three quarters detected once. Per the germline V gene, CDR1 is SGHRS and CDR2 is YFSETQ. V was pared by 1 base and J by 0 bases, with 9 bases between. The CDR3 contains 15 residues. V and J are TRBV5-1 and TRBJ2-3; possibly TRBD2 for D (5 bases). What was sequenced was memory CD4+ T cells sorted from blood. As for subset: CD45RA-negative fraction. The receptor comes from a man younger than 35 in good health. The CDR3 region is CASSLYGGSTDTQYF. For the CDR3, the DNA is TGCGCCAGCAGCTTGTACGGCGGGAGCACAGATACGCAGTATTTT.